This T cell receptor (beta chain) was obtained from a study of T cell clones after liver transplantation. Looking at the study overall: Third-party-reactive TCRbeta sequences from pre-transplant mixed lymphocyte reactions served as antigen-independent comparators.

This clone was seen only a few times. No antigen is known for it. Unstimulated PBMCs were sorted into CD3+CD4+ and CD3+CD8+ populations. Germline V gene data show CDR1 as MDHEN and CDR2 as SYDVKM. Trimming cost V 4 bases and J 1 base; bases outside gene matches: 1. The CDR3 runs 15 residues. The protocol was immunoSEQ multiplex PCR, while the TCRdb copy is restricted to in-frame clones and leaves out a portion. The sample consists of 50,000 to 60,000 clones, 70% of them appearing once. Study conclusions and caveats: Circulating graft-donor-reactive CD4 TCRbeta sequences fell significantly post-transplant in 5 of 8 subjects.

This sample comprised CD4+ T cells from blood, obtained at the approximately 15-month timepoint. V and J are TRBV28 and TRBJ2-7; 13 bases match TRBD2. The receptor comes from a human patient who received a liver transplant. Some of the T cells might come from the graft donor. The DNA for the CDR3 is TGTGCCAGCAGTTCGGGACTAGCGGGATCCTACGAGCAGTACTTC. Protein sequence: CASSSGLAGSYEQYF.